These 10 T cell receptor beta chains share one sample of origin, sequenced in a study of OX40 agonist ivuxolimab in advanced cancers. Some clones are missing from TCRdb's copy, which holds only in-frame ones; the method was immunoSEQ multiplex PCR. The sample lists fewer than 100,000 clones, 70% to 85% seen once, with about 0.44% in the top ten. Sequencing was performed on CD4+ or CD8+ T cells sorted from blood, taken in a trial of the OX40 agonist ivuxolimab. These receptors came from an adult with an advanced solid tumor such as melanoma, head and neck, liver or kidney cancer.

V is TRBV7-3 and J is TRBJ2-3; no reliable D call. Germline CDR1 reads SGHTA; CDR2 reads FQGTGA. The CDR3 is 13 residues long. Trimming removed 2 bases at V and 4 bases at J, with 7 bases between. The chain's CDR3 is CASSLLVADTQYF. CDR3 DNA: TGTGCCAGCAGCTTACTAGTCGCAGATACGCAGTATTTT.

In DNA, the CDR3 is TGCGCCAGCAGCCGCGGGGACAGTCCGGGGAATGAGCAGTTCTTC. This encodes CASSRGDSPGNEQFF. V gene TRBV5-1 combines with J gene TRBJ2-1; possible D gene TRBD1, 7 bases. The germline CDR1 and CDR2 sequences are SGHRS and YFSETQ. The CDR3 totals 15 residues. Between the trimmed V and J ends, which lost 4 bases and 7 bases, there was a span of 18 bases.

V and J are TRBV29-1 and TRBJ2-1; TRBD1 matches at 9 bases. This CDR3 has 11 residues. Looked up from germline, CDR1 is SQVTM and CDR2 is ANQGSEA. V lost 8 bases and J lost 8; bases outside the gene matches: 4. The CDR3, as DNA: TGCAGCAACGGGGACAGGGATGAGCAGTTCTTC. This gives the protein CSNGDRDEQFF.

This rearrangement joins TRBV5-4 to TRBJ2-1, with 9 bases identical to TRBD1. Per the germline V gene, CDR1 is SGHNT and CDR2 is YYREEE (reference sequence). Unmatched junction bases numbered 13, after V lost 6 bases and J lost 6 bases. The CDR3 length is 16 residues. The CDR3 spells CASTMGDRARVNEQFF. DNA for the CDR3: TGTGCCAGCACCATGGGGGACAGGGCAAGGGTCAATGAGCAGTTCTTC.

The chain links TRBV5-6 to TRBJ2-7; D may be TRBD1 (5 bases). The V end lost 4 bases, the J end lost 0 bases, and 11 bases lay between the germline ends. Germline CDR1 and CDR2: SGHDT and YYEEEE. The CDR3 contains 14 residues. Written as DNA, the CDR3 is TGTGCCAGCAGCCGTCGTGGGGCCTCCTACGAGCAGTACTTC. Translating it yields CASSRRGASYEQYF. Looking up the rest from reference TRBV5-6 and TRBJ2-7 gives the full variable domain: DAGVTQSPTHLIKTRGQQVTLRCSPKSGHDTVSWYQQALGQGPQFIFQYYEEEERQRGNFPDRFSGHQFPNYSSELNVNALLLGDSALYLCASSRRGASYEQYFGPGTRLTVT.

This sequence joins TRBV5-1 and TRBJ2-1; 7 bases align to TRBD2. V lost 2 bases, J lost 1 base, and 3 bases stayed unmatched. The CDR3 spans 15 residues. Germline V gives CDR1 SGHRS, CDR2 YFSETQ. The CDR3 region is CASSLTSASYNEQFF. The CDR3 DNA reads TGCGCCAGCAGCTTAACTAGCGCTTCCTACAATGAGCAGTTCTTC.

This sequence joins TRBV18 and TRBJ2-7; 8 bases align to TRBD2. The CDR3 extends over 14 amino acids. Germline V CDR1 and CDR2: KGHSH, LQKENI. With 8 bases clipped from V and 2 bases from J, the junction kept 8 bases outside the gene matches. DNA of the CDR3: TGTGCCAGCCTTAGCGGGAAATCCCCCTACGAGCAGTACTTC. Its translation: CASLSGKSPYEQYF. Filled out from reference TRBV18 and TRBJ2-7, the complete variable domain reads NAGVMQNPRHLVRRRGQEARLRCSPMKGHSHVYWYRQLPEEGLKFMVYLQKENIIDESGMPKERFSAEFPKEGPSILRIQQVVRGDSAAYFCASLSGKSPYEQYFGPGTRLTVT.

This chain joins TRBV7-8 and TRBJ1-2; D might be TRBD1 (6 bases). Germline V gives CDR1 SGHVS, CDR2 FQNEAQ. The CDR3 is 14 amino acids. V shed 4 bases and J shed 4 bases, with 13 bases lying between them. CDR3 in amino acids: CASSSGRGGYGYTF. For the CDR3, the DNA is TGTGCCAGCAGCTCCGGCAGGGGAGGCTATGGCTACACCTTC.

This rearrangement joins TRBV7-6 to TRBJ1-1; 7 bases agree with TRBD1. V lost 5 bases to trimming and J lost 0 bases; unmatched junction nucleotides: 6. This CDR3 is built from 15 residues. Germline loops: CDR1 SGHVS, CDR2 FNYEAQ. The CDR3: CASSPGRGLNTEAFF. The CDR3 DNA is TGTGCCAGCAGCCCTGGGAGGGGGCTGAACACTGAAGCTTTCTTT.

This chain links TRBV28 with TRBJ2-7, with TRBD1 identical over 7 bases. The V gene end was trimmed by 6 bases and the J gene end by 0 bases; junction bases not matched to a gene: 5. Per germline, CDR1 MDHEN and CDR2 SYDVKM. This CDR3 has 14 amino acids. The DNA for the CDR3 is TGTGCCAGCAGGCAGACAGGGAGCTCCTACGAGCAGTACGTC. It translates to CASRQTGSSYEQYV.